Shown below are 30 T cell receptor beta chains from a single sample sequenced in a study of cytomegalovirus exposure and HLA in healthy donors. The PCR made use of 60 Vbeta and 13 Jbeta primers. Some clones are missing from TCRdb's copy, which holds only in-frame ones; the method was immunoSEQ multiplex PCR. The sample consists of 90,000 to 130,000 clones, roughly 74% of them appearing once. The sample comprised PBMCs. These TCRs come from a woman younger than 45 in good health and CMV-seronegative.

The rearrangement uses TRBV30 and TRBJ2-2; unclear D gene. The length of the CDR3 is 16 residues. Germline CDR1 and CDR2: GTSNPN and SVGIG (reference sequence). Trimming took 0 bases from V and 3 from J, leaving 14 bases between them. The CDR3 is CAWSVLRQVYTGELFF. In DNA, the CDR3 is TGTGCCTGGAGTGTACTCCGGCAGGTTTACACCGGGGAGCTGTTTTTT.

This clone was seen a handful of times. The V gene is TRBV9, the J gene TRBJ2-1; 9 nucleotides align to TRBD1. Losses at the gene ends were 0 bases for V and 6 bases for J; bases not matched to a gene: 4. The CDR3 is made up of 15 amino acids. In germline, CDR1 is SGDLS, CDR2 YYNGEE. The CDR3 protein is CASSVVGQGFNEQFF. DNA for the CDR3: TGTGCCAGCAGCGTAGTCGGACAGGGGTTCAATGAGCAGTTCTTC.

The chain uses TRBV18 and TRBJ1-5; TRBD1 agrees at 7 bases. J was trimmed by 9 bases and V by 2 bases; bases with no gene match: 10. This CDR3 contains 15 residues. Germline lookup yields CDR1 KGHSH and CDR2 LQKENI. CDR3 residues: CASSPLGDSDPPQHF. CDR3 sequence (DNA): TGTGCCAGCTCACCATTAGGGGACAGCGATCCGCCCCAGCATTTT. Supplemented by reference TRBV18 and TRBJ1-5, the full variable domain reads NAGVMQNPRHLVRRRGQEARLRCSPMKGHSHVYWYRQLPEEGLKFMVYLQKENIIDESGMPKERFSAEFPKEGPSILRIQQVVRGDSAAYFCASSPLGDSDPPQHFGDGTRLSIL.

This clone occurred a few times. The chain combines TRBV10-3 with TRBJ1-2; D remains unclear. This CDR3 is 13 amino acids long. V lost 3 bases to trimming and J lost 4 bases, with 9 bases between them. Germline CDR1 ENHRY, CDR2 SYGVKD. DNA of the CDR3: TGTGCCATCAGTGATTCACCCAGCTATGGCTACACCTTC. Translated, it gives CAISDSPSYGYTF.

This clone occurred a few times. The chain links TRBV29-1 to TRBJ2-2, with TRBD1 identical over 8 bases. The CDR3 contains 17 residues. Germline V gives CDR1 SQVTM, CDR2 ANQGSEA. The V segment lost 7 bases and the J segment 6 bases; nucleotides outside the gene matches: 19. CDR3 in amino acids: CSARRTGSSIGAGELFF. Written as DNA, the CDR3 is TGCAGCGCCAGGCGGACAGGGAGTTCGATTGGGGCCGGGGAGCTGTTTTTT.

The sample holds one count of this clone. The gene calls are TRBV5-1 and TRBJ2-3, with 8 bases that match TRBD2. Per the germline V gene, CDR1 is SGHRS and CDR2 is YFSETQ. V was pared by 1 base and J by 8 bases, with 6 bases of the junction left unmatched. The CDR3 consists of 14 residues. CDR3 bases: TGCGCCAGCAGCTTGTTGTTAGCGGGGTCTACGCAGTATTTT. Amino acids: CASSLLLAGSTQYF.

V and J are TRBV7-2 and TRBJ2-3; 8 positions agree with TRBD2. This CDR3 is built from 15 residues. V dropped 5 bases and J dropped 1; count of bases not matched to a gene: 5. The germline CDR1 and CDR2 sequences are SGHTA and FQGNSA. CDR3 region: CASSRMTSGTDTQYF. In DNA, the CDR3 is TGTGCCAGCAGCCGGATGACTAGCGGCACAGATACGCAGTATTTT.

The J gene is TRBJ1-2, the V gene TRBV2; no reliable D call. The CDR3 is 16 amino acids. Trimming removed 6 bases at V and 5 bases at J, with 22 bases between. Looked up from germline, CDR1 is SNHLY and CDR2 is FYNNEI. This CDR3 reads CASSPLERTDLYGYTF. For the CDR3, the DNA is TGTGCCAGCAGCCCCTTGGAGAGGACTGATCTTTATGGCTACACCTTC.

The J gene is TRBJ1-2, the V gene TRBV7-2, with TRBD1 matching over 9 bases. This CDR3 is 17 amino acids long. Germline V gene sequence: CDR1 SGHTA, CDR2 FQGNSA. The ends lost 3 bases at V and 2 bases at J; junction bases unmatched: 10. CDR3 region: CASSFVGTGSSNYGYTF. In DNA, the CDR3 is TGTGCCAGCAGCTTCGTGGGGACAGGGAGTTCGAACTATGGCTACACCTTC.

This chain joins TRBV18 and TRBJ1-1; 7 bases are shared with TRBD1. Germline V lookup: CDR1 KGHSH, CDR2 LQKENI. The CDR3 totals 13 residues. V lost 3 bases and J lost 7; bases outside the gene matches: 5. The CDR3 nucleotides read TGTGCCAGCTCACCGGGGACAGCTAATGAAGCTTTCTTT. It encodes CASSPGTANEAFF.

This chain connects TRBV10-2 to TRBJ2-2, with 13 bases matching TRBD2. The CDR3 has 15 residues. Trimming at V came to 6 bases and at J to 4 bases, leaving 2 bases not matched to a gene. Germline V gene data show CDR1 as WSHSY and CDR2 as SAAADI. The chain's CDR3 is CASRLAGGPTGELFF. The CDR3 DNA reads TGCGCCAGCAGACTAGCGGGAGGGCCCACCGGGGAGCTGTTTTTT.

The chain is built from TRBV7-2 and TRBJ1-3; unclear D gene. V lost 1 base and J lost 1, with 11 bases in between. In germline, CDR1 is SGHTA, CDR2 FQGNSA. This CDR3 spans 16 amino acids. CDR3 bases: TGTGCCAGCAGCTTAGAGGGTAGAGGGTCTGGAAACACCATATATTTT. Translating it yields CASSLEGRGSGNTIYF.

This chain joins TRBV4-3 and TRBJ2-7, with 7 bases matching TRBD1. The V segment lost 4 bases and the J segment 4 bases; nucleotides outside the gene matches: 7. CDR3 size: 14 residues. CDR1 is LGHNA, CDR2 YSLEER, per germline. The CDR3: CASSLGQESYEQYF. Here the CDR3 DNA reads TGCGCCAGCAGCCTTGGACAGGAAAGTTACGAGCAGTACTTC.

J is TRBJ2-3 and V is TRBV7-2; the match to TRBD2 covers 10 bases. Germline V gene data show CDR1 as SGHTA and CDR2 as FQGNSA. Losses at the gene ends were 2 bases for V and 2 bases for J; bases not matched to a gene: 4. The CDR3 is 16 residues long. CDR3 bases: TGTGCCAGCAGCTTACAACTAGCGGGACTCACAGATACGCAGTATTTT. Translation: CASSLQLAGLTDTQYF. Complete variable domain (other parts from reference TRBV7-2 and TRBJ2-3): GAGVSQSPSNKVTEKGKDVELRCDPISGHTALYWYRQSLGQGLEFLIYFQGNSAPDKSGLPSDRFSAERTGGSVSTLTIQRTQQEDSAVYLCASSLQLAGLTDTQYFGPGTRLTVL.

This chain uses TRBV11-3 with TRBJ2-2; D might be TRBD2 (6 bases). The germline CDR1 and CDR2 sequences are SGHNT and YENEEA. V was trimmed by 6 bases and J by 5 bases, leaving 19 bases between them. The CDR3 is 16 residues long. The DNA of the CDR3 is TGTGCCAGCAGTACATCGGGAGTAGAGGGAACCGGGGAGCTGTTTTTT. As protein: CASSTSGVEGTGELFF.

The J gene is TRBJ2-2, the V gene TRBV2; possible D gene TRBD1, 6 bases. The CDR3 is 14 amino acids. The germline V and J ends were trimmed by 1 base and 6 bases, with 9 bases remaining between them. Per germline, CDR1 SNHLY and CDR2 FYNNEI. The CDR3 DNA sequence: TGTGCCAGCAGTGAAGAGGGGGAATCCGGGGAGCTGTTTTTT. It encodes CASSEEGESGELFF. The entire variable domain, with the rest obtained from reference TRBV2 and TRBJ2-2, is as follows: EPEVTQTPSHQVTQMGQEVILRCVPISNHLYFYWYRQILGQKVEFLVSFYNNEISEKSEIFDDQFSVERPDGSNFTLKIRSTKLEDSAMYFCASSEEGESGELFFGEGSRLTVL.

This clone appeared a few times. V usage is TRBV7-2 and J usage is TRBJ1-1; 9 bases fit TRBD1. The V gene end was trimmed by 6 bases and the J gene end by 7 bases; junction bases not matched to a gene: 9. Germline CDR1 reads SGHTA; CDR2 reads FQGNSA. The CDR3 loop spans 14 amino acids. This CDR3 is CASRFTGGFYEAFF. Written as DNA, the CDR3 is TGTGCCAGCAGATTTACAGGGGGCTTTTATGAAGCTTTCTTT.

This chain's CDR3 is CASSHQVRNEQFF. CDR3 sequence (DNA): TGTGCCAGTAGTCACCAGGTCCGGAATGAGCAGTTCTTC. The chain joins TRBV19 to TRBJ2-1; unclear D gene. The CDR3 is made up of 13 amino acids. CDR1 and CDR2 (germline): LNHDA, SQIVND (reference sequence). Deletions cut 5 bases from V and 7 bases from J, with 12 bases between.

This clone appeared once. The V and J genes are TRBV7-9 and TRBJ1-2, with D possibly being TRBD1 (5 bases). The CDR3 sequence is 16 residues long. CDR1 and CDR2 from the germline V gene are SEHNR and FQNEAQ (reference sequence). The germline V and J ends were trimmed by 3 bases and 0 bases, with 14 bases remaining between them. CDR3 protein: CASSFNPDIANYGYTF. Here the CDR3 DNA reads TGTGCCAGCAGCTTCAACCCGGACATTGCTAACTATGGCTACACCTTC.

This chain joins TRBV18 and TRBJ1-2, with TRBD1 as a possible D gene (5 bases). Trimming pared 3 bases from V and 6 bases from J, leaving 17 bases between. CDR1 is KGHSH, CDR2 LQKENI, per germline. The CDR3 consists of 15 residues. CDR3 residues: CASSPIGGTRDGYTF. CDR3 nucleotides: TGTGCCAGCTCACCGATTGGGGGGACTAGAGATGGCTACACCTTC.

The genes are TRBV19 and TRBJ2-3; 9 bases are shared with TRBD1. Germline CDR1 reads LNHDA; CDR2 reads SQIVND (reference sequence). V shed 6 bases and J 6 bases; nucleotides not matched to a gene: 4. The CDR3 has 13 amino acids. This CDR3 is CASRDRGADTQYF. The DNA of the CDR3 is TGTGCCAGTAGGGACAGGGGCGCGGATACGCAGTATTTT.

The chain is built from TRBV7-2 and TRBJ2-1, with D unclear. The V gene's germline CDR1 is SGHTA and CDR2 FQGNSA. The CDR3 spans 12 residues. With 5 bases removed from V and 10 bases from J, the gap between germline ends came to 12 bases. CDR3 in DNA: TGTGCCAGCAGCGCCTACTCCGGGGAGCAGTTCTTC. Its translation is CASSAYSGEQFF. The variable domain in full, completed from reference TRBV7-2 and TRBJ2-1, reads GAGVSQSPSNKVTEKGKDVELRCDPISGHTALYWYRQSLGQGLEFLIYFQGNSAPDKSGLPSDRFSAERTGGSVSTLTIQRTQQEDSAVYLCASSAYSGEQFFGPGTRLTVL.

This clone has just a few counts. The chain couples TRBV5-5 to TRBJ1-5, with D possibly matching TRBD1 (6 bases). CDR1 is SGHKS and CDR2 is YYEKEE in the germline V gene (reference sequence). The CDR3 has 16 residues. V lost 3 bases, J lost 1 base, and 14 bases lay in between. The CDR3: CASSWEIQGSNQPQHF. The CDR3 nucleotides are TGTGCCAGCAGCTGGGAAATACAGGGAAGCAATCAGCCCCAGCATTTT.

The CDR3, as DNA: TGTGCCAGCAGTGAACAGGGCCATAACTATGGCTACACCTTC. Its protein is CASSEQGHNYGYTF. The chain is built from TRBV6-1 and TRBJ1-2; tentatively, D is TRBD1 (5 bases). Germline lookup yields CDR1 MNHNS and CDR2 SASEGT. V was shortened by 2 bases and J by 1 base, with 8 bases between the two germline ends. The CDR3 loop spans 14 amino acids.

The rearrangement joins TRBV6-6 to TRBJ2-7, with TRBD1 identical over 8 bases. Germline CDR1 reads MNHNY; CDR2 reads SVGAGI (reference sequence). The V gene end was trimmed by 10 bases and the J gene end by 0 bases; junction bases not matched to a gene: 5. The CDR3 contains 13 residues. As DNA, the CDR3 is TGTGCCATTTGGGACAGGAGCTCCTACGAGCAGTACTTC. Translating it yields CAIWDRSSYEQYF.

The chain combines TRBV10-3 with TRBJ2-7, with 7 bases that match TRBD1. The length of the CDR3 is 14 residues. V was pared by 4 bases and J by 7 bases, with 10 bases of the junction left unmatched. Germline V CDR1 and CDR2: ENHRY, SYGVKD. CDR3 amino acids: CAISGSTGFFEQYF. CDR3 nucleotide sequence: TGTGCCATCAGTGGCTCGACAGGGTTTTTTGAGCAGTACTTC.

This clone was recorded only once. This sequence joins TRBV5-6 and TRBJ1-3; D not certain. From germline, CDR1 is SGHDT and CDR2 YYEEEE. Trimming removed 0 bases from V and 2 bases from J, with 9 bases in between. This CDR3 has 15 residues. The CDR3 loop reads CASSLGALAGNTIYF. Here the CDR3 DNA reads TGTGCCAGCAGCTTGGGGGCACTAGCTGGAAACACCATATATTTT.

J is TRBJ1-5 and V is TRBV7-2; a weak D match, TRBD1 (6 bases). The V gene's germline CDR1 is SGHTA and CDR2 FQGNSA. The V and J ends lost 5 bases and 2 bases respectively, with 10 bases between them. The CDR3 length is 14 residues. CDR3 in amino acids: CASSERQGNQPQHF. The DNA of the CDR3 is TGTGCCAGCAGCGAGAGACAGGGCAATCAGCCCCAGCATTTT. The full variable domain, rest sourced from reference TRBV7-2 and TRBJ1-5, is GAGVSQSPSNKVTEKGKDVELRCDPISGHTALYWYRQSLGQGLEFLIYFQGNSAPDKSGLPSDRFSAERTGGSVSTLTIQRTQQEDSAVYLCASSERQGNQPQHFGDGTRLSIL.

J is TRBJ2-2 and V is TRBV6-5; tentatively, D is TRBD2 (5 bases). The CDR3 is 13 amino acids. Germline lookup yields CDR1 MNHEY and CDR2 SVGAGI. Trimming stripped 2 bases from V and 6 bases from J, with 7 bases between. Written as DNA, the CDR3 is TGTGCCAGCAGTTACCGGGAACCCGGGGAGCTGTTTTTT. This encodes CASSYREPGELFF.

The chain has TRBV7-3 and TRBJ2-1; a possible D gene is TRBD2 (5 bases). Between the trimmed V and J ends, which lost 0 bases and 4 bases, there was a span of 13 bases. Germline V gene data show CDR1 as SGHTA and CDR2 as FQGTGA. The CDR3 is 16 amino acids. DNA for the CDR3: TGTGCCAGCAGCTTAACCTTCAAGCGGCATTACAATGAGCAGTTCTTC. Protein sequence: CASSLTFKRHYNEQFF.